This TCR beta chain emerged from a study of memory CD4+ T cells and cytomegalovirus serostatus. Only a few counts were recorded for this clone. Sequencing used immunoSEQ multiplex PCR; TCRdb keeps in-frame clones, though not all of them. The sample carries over 35,000 clones, roughly 78% recorded once. The CDR3 has 15 amino acids. CDR1 is KGHSH and CDR2 is LQKENI in the germline V gene. Trimming took 4 bases from V and 5 from J; bases not matched to a gene: 7. Single viable CD3+CD4+CD8-CD45RO+ cells were sorted as the memory CD4+ T cells. Sequenced input: memory CD4+ T cells from blood. The receptor was isolated from an adult in good health and CMV-seronegative. The V call is TRBV18, the J call TRBJ1-4; TRBD1 matches 7 bases. The CDR3 reads CASSLSDRFNEKLFF. The CDR3 DNA sequence: TGTGCCAGCTCACTATCGGACAGGTTCAATGAAAAACTGTTTTTT.